These T cell receptor beta chains were read from a single sample in a study of immune aging and cytomegalovirus after organ transplant. For these receptors, no antigen is known. TCRdb fed the single-cell sequencing reads into MiXCR, producing one record per CDR3 protein. The profile covers about 21,000 distinct CDR3 sequences, with 35% to 40% appearing a single time and less than 30% taken by the ten largest. Source: CMV peptide-activated CD4+ and CD8+ T cells sorted from blood, taken at five time points, pooled. The receptor source for this set is a female donor who had a heart transplant and CMV viremia. Both conserved end residues are part of each CDR3. A D gene is named only where the DNA matches it firmly. A row's size may be missing; if present it is once, few, many or a size class.

size	J	V	D	DNA	CDR3
.	TRBJ2-7	TRBV30	.	TGTGCCTGGGGCCGGGTCGAAGGGCAGTACTTC	CAWGRVEGQYF
.	TRBJ2-7	TRBV20-1	TRBD2	TGCAGTGCTAGAGAAACTAGCGGGATTAACGAGCAGTACTTC	CSARETSGINEQYF
once	TRBJ1-2	TRBV3-1	.	TGTGCCAGCAGCCTAGGTACAGGGAAGGGATATGGCTACACCTTC	CASSLGTGKGYGYTF
.	TRBJ2-1	TRBV5-6	.	TGTGCCAGCAGCTTGTGGGATGAGCAGTTCTTC	CASSLWDEQFF
.	TRBJ2-7	TRBV20-1	TRBD2	TGCAGTGCTAGAGAGGCTAGCGGGACAGCCGAGCAGTACTTC	CSAREASGTAEQYF
.	TRBJ2-1	TRBV3-1	TRBD2	TGTGCCAGCAGCCATTCCTTGACGGGAGGGTGGAATGAGCAGTTCTTC	CASSHSLTGGWNEQFF
.	TRBJ2-5	TRBV18	TRBD1	TGTGCCAGCTCACTGGACAGGGGAGAGACCCAGTACTTC	CASSLDRGETQYF
many	TRBJ2-6	TRBV3-1	.	TGTGCCAGCAGCCTCCGGAGGGGGTCTGGGGCCAACGTCCTGACTTTC	CASSLRRGSGANVLTF
once	TRBJ1-6	TRBV3-1	.	TGTGCCAGCAGCCAGGGACATTCAGCCTCACCCCTCCACTTT	CASSQGHSASPLHF
few	TRBJ2-4	TRBV2	.	TGTGCCAGCAGTGAAGCGGGATTTGCCAAAAACATTCAGTACTTC	CASSEAGFAKNIQYF
many	TRBJ2-7	TRBV6-5	TRBD1	TGTGCCAGCAGTTCCCTGGACAGGGGAGGGCACGAGCAGTACTTC	CASSSLDRGGHEQYF
.	TRBJ2-7	TRBV27	.	TGTGCCAGCAGCCTGTATCCGAGACAAGGCTACGAGCAGTACTTC	CASSLYPRQGYEQYF
.	TRBJ2-2	TRBV12-3/TRBV12-4	.	TGTACCTCTAAGTCCGTGAACATTGGGGAGCTGTTTTTT	CTSKSVNIGELFF
few	TRBJ2-2	TRBV6-5	.	TGTGCCAGCAGTTACTCGATGGGGGGGAACACCGGGGAGCTGTTTTTT	CASSYSMGGNTGELFF
few	TRBJ2-3	TRBV19	.	TGTGCCAGTAGTATCGGAGGGGGGACAGATACGCAGTATTTT	CASSIGGGTDTQYF
many	TRBJ2-1	TRBV12-3/TRBV12-4	TRBD1	TGTGCCAGCAGTTCGGGACAGGGAGGGCGGAATGAGCAGTTCTTC	CASSSGQGGRNEQFF
many	TRBJ1-2	TRBV5-3	.	TGTGCCAGAAGGTGCCGGAGGAACCACTATGGCTACACCTTC	CARRCRRNHYGYTF
.	TRBJ2-7	TRBV6-5	TRBD1	TGTGCCAGCAGTTACAACAGGGGGCCAGGATACGAGCAGTACTTC	CASSYNRGPGYEQYF
.	TRBJ2-1	TRBV29-1	TRBD2	TGCAGCGTTGCGGGATATAGCGGGGAGAGTGAGCAGTTCTTC	CSVAGYSGESEQFF
few	TRBJ2-2	TRBV25-1	TRBD1	TGTGCCAGCAGTGACTTAGACAGGGGAATCACCGGGGAGCTGTTTTTT	CASSDLDRGITGELFF
.	TRBJ1-6	TRBV3-1	.	TGTGTCAGCAGCCAAAGCAAGGGGGTGCCACCCCTCCACTTT	CVSSQSKGVPPLHF
many	TRBJ2-7	TRBV11-2	TRBD2	TGTGCCAGCAGCTTAGGTAGCGGGGTCAACACCTACGAGCAGTACTTC	CASSLGSGVNTYEQYF
.	TRBJ2-5	TRBV9	.	TGTGCCAGCAGCGTAGGGACAGTTCAAGAGACCCAGTACTTC	CASSVGTVQETQYF
.	TRBJ2-3	TRBV6-2/TRBV6-3	.	TGTGCCAGCAGTTACGGGTCAGTCGACCAGGGGTATTTT	CASSYGSVDQGYF
few	TRBJ2-7	TRBV7-2	.	TGTGCCAGCAGCTTGACAGCCGCCTACGAGCAGTACTTC	CASSLTAAYEQYF
.	TRBJ2-1	TRBV30	.	TGTGCCTGGGCCCGACGTGGGAGCTACAATGAGCAGTTCTTC	CAWARRGSYNEQFF
.	TRBJ2-6	TRBV30	.	TGTGCCTGGAGTGTCGGAGGTGGGGCCAACGTCCTGACTTTC	CAWSVGGGANVLTF
.	TRBJ2-7	TRBV6-6	.	TGTGCCAGCAGTTACCCTCTTACAGGGAACTACGAGCAGTACTTC	CASSYPLTGNYEQYF
few	TRBJ2-7	TRBV7-9	.	TGTGCCAGCAGCCCCCGCCGGGCCGTCTACGAGCAGTACTTC	CASSPRRAVYEQYF
once	TRBJ2-5	TRBV9	TRBD2	TGTGCCAGCAGCGTAGGGGCTAGCGGGGGGGCCAGTGAGACCCAGTACTTC	CASSVGASGGASETQYF
medium-sized	TRBJ1-4	TRBV4-1	TRBD1	TGCGCCAGCAGCCGCAGAAGTACAGGGGCTAATGAAAAACTGTTTTTT	CASSRRSTGANEKLFF
many	TRBJ2-2	TRBV30	.	TGTGCCTGGAGCCCGTGGATGACCGGGGAGCTGTTTTTT	CAWSPWMTGELFF
few	TRBJ2-2	TRBV7-3	.	TGTGCCAGCAGCCCGATCGACGGGAACACCGGGGAGCTGTTTTTT	CASSPIDGNTGELFF
.	TRBJ2-3	TRBV7-6	.	TGTGCCAGCAGCTTACCTCCGCTAGATACGCAGTATTTT	CASSLPPLDTQYF
.	TRBJ2-1	TRBV18	TRBD1	TGTGCCAGCCGCACCGGGACAGGGGGCGTATTGGGAGGGAGTGAGCAGTTCTTC	CASRTGTGGVLGGSEQFF
.	TRBJ2-5	TRBV5-1	.	TGCGCCAGCAGCTTTGTTGGGTCTACAGAGTCCCAGTACTTC	CASSFVGSTESQYF
few	TRBJ2-5	TRBV29-1	TRBD2	TGCAGCGTACTTTATGGACTAGGTCGGGAGACCCAGTACTTC	CSVLYGLGRETQYF
.	TRBJ2-5	TRBV5-1	.	TGCGCCAGTGGACAGCGGGACCAAGAGACCCAGTACTTC	CASGQRDQETQYF
.	TRBJ2-1	TRBV19	TRBD2	TGTGCCAGTGGGGACTCAGCGGGAGTGGAGCAGTTCTTC	CASGDSAGVEQFF
.	TRBJ2-2	TRBV4-1	.	TGCGCCAGCAGCCAGGAGAACACCGGGGAGCTGTTTTTT	CASSQENTGELFF
many	TRBJ2-1	TRBV20-1	TRBD2	TGCAGTGCTGGGACTAGCGGATACAATGAGCAGTTCTTC	CSAGTSGYNEQFF
.	TRBJ2-2	TRBV20-1	.	TGCAGTGGAGCGGAAACCCCCACCGGGGAGCTGTTTTTT	CSGAETPTGELFF
.	TRBJ2-7	TRBV6-5	TRBD2	TGTGCCAGCAGTTTAGGACTAGCCAACGAGCAGTACTTC	CASSLGLANEQYF
many	TRBJ2-2	TRBV14	.	TGTGCCAGCAGCTTGAGTATGGCCGGGGAGCTGTTTTTT	CASSLSMAGELFF
once	TRBJ1-1	TRBV6-1	TRBD1	TGTGCCAGCAGTTCACAGGGGGCGGTCACTGAAGCTCTCTTT	CASSSQGAVTEALF
.	TRBJ1-5	TRBV6-6	.	TGTGCCAGCAGTTACTCCGGTTATAGCAATCAGCCCCAGCATTTT	CASSYSGYSNQPQHF
few	TRBJ2-2	TRBV20-1	.	TGCAGTGCTAGGGAGGGGACGGTCACCGGGGAGCTGTTTTTT	CSAREGTVTGELFF
.	TRBJ2-1	TRBV2	TRBD2	TGTGCCAGCGTGGGGACTAGCGGGAGGAACAATGAGCAGTTCTTC	CASVGTSGRNNEQFF
few	TRBJ2-7	TRBV18	TRBD2	TGTGCCAGCTCATCAGCCGGGACTAGCGGGAGAAGTTACGAGCAGTACTTC	CASSSAGTSGRSYEQYF
.	TRBJ2-7	TRBV7-2	TRBD1	TGTGCCAGCAGCTCGGACAGGGGGATTTCCTACGAGCAGTACTTC	CASSSDRGISYEQYF